Presented here are 20 T cell receptor beta chains from one specimen sequenced in a study of T cells in Graves' hyperthyroidism and ophthalmopathy. Template material for amplifying TCR beta CDR3 regions consisted of RNA transcripts. The study used the HTBI primer set for a first-round RT-PCR of the TCR CDR3. TCRdb re-analysed the multiplex PCR reads in MiXCR, keeping a single row per CDR3 protein. The data show under 450,000 distinct CDR3 sequences, roughly 13% seen once. The sample comprised blood. The source is a man in his thirties or forties with Graves' hyperthyroidism that later progressed to Graves' ophthalmopathy.

This clonotype was observed many times. The chain employs TRBV7-6 and TRBJ2-7; D not resolved. V shed 2 bases and J shed 5 bases, with 10 bases lying between them. This CDR3 has 13 amino acids. In germline, CDR1 is SGHVS, CDR2 FNYEAQ. Written as DNA, the CDR3 is TGTGCCAGCAGCTTACTTCTTTTGGACGAGCAGTACTTC. Its protein product is CASSLLLLDEQYF.

There are many counts of this clonotype. The V and J genes are TRBV11-2 and TRBJ2-5; D is unresolved. Germline assignment: CDR1 SGHAT and CDR2 FQNNGV. The CDR3 runs to 18 residues. Deletions cut 1 base from V and 0 bases from J, with 18 bases between. CDR3 nucleotides: TGTGCCAGCAGCTTAGTAGGTCGGATGAAGAACCACCAAGAGACCCAGTACTTC. Its protein product is CASSLVGRMKNHQETQYF.

In regard to this clonotype: The germline gene is not matched at one end of the junction; a read error may be the cause. V and J are TRBV4-1 and TRBJ1-1; no definite D call. In germline, CDR1 is MGHRA, CDR2 YSYEKL. This CDR3 has 13 residues. The CDR3 loop reads CASRQVSQREAFF. In DNA form, the CDR3 reads TGCGCCAGCCGCCAAGTATCGCAGCGCGAAGCTTTCTTT.

This clonotype was counted many times. The chain uses TRBV11-1 and TRBJ1-1, with 8 positions matching TRBD1. Per germline, CDR1 SGHAT and CDR2 FQDESV (reference sequence). The CDR3 extends over 16 amino acids. Losses at the gene ends were 2 bases for V and 1 base for J; bases not matched to a gene: 6. This chain's CDR3 is CASSLSTGAQNTEAFF. The CDR3 region has the DNA TGTGCCAGCAGCTTATCGACAGGGGCCCAGAACACTGAAGCTTTCTTT.

This clonotype was found many times. The V gene is TRBV11-2, the J gene TRBJ2-5; TRBD2 matches 8 bases. V dropped 5 bases and J dropped 5; count of bases not matched to a gene: 10. From germline, CDR1 is SGHAT and CDR2 FQNNGV. The CDR3 has 15 residues. This chain's CDR3 is CASSLIAGTRETQYF. Written as DNA, the CDR3 is TGTGCCAGCAGCCTCATAGCGGGGACAAGGGAGACCCAGTACTTC.

This clonotype was counted ten times or more. The gene calls are TRBV6-1 and TRBJ2-3; 11 bases are shared with TRBD2. Germline values: CDR1 MNHNS, CDR2 SASEGT. This CDR3 has 15 residues. V lost 5 bases and J lost 4; bases outside the gene matches: 5. CDR3 region: CASSRTSGFPDTQYF. The CDR3 DNA reads as TGTGCCAGCAGTCGGACTAGCGGGTTCCCAGATACGCAGTATTTT.

This chain uses TRBV2 with TRBJ2-3; the D gene is possibly TRBD2 (7 bases). The CDR3 length is 15 residues. Trimming removed 6 bases at V and 2 bases at J, with 15 bases between. Germline loops: CDR1 SNHLY, CDR2 FYNNEI. DNA of the CDR3: TGTGCCAGCAGGGGGGGTGCGGGGGCCACAGATACGCAGTATTTT. This sequence encodes CASRGGAGATDTQYF.

This clonotype showed up many times. The chain uses TRBV28 and TRBJ2-3; D is uncertain. Germline CDR1 and CDR2: MDHEN and SYDVKM. Trimming pared 3 bases from V and 0 bases from J, leaving 10 bases between. The CDR3 is made up of 15 amino acids. The CDR3 sequence: CASSFSLSSTDTQYF. CDR3 DNA: TGTGCCAGCAGTTTTTCGTTATCTAGCACAGATACGCAGTATTTT.

This sequence joins TRBV6-1 and TRBJ2-7, with D hard to call. Trimming shortened V by 4 bases and J by 4 bases, and 8 bases separated the two germline ends. CDR1 and CDR2 from the germline V gene are MNHNS and SASEGT. The CDR3 spans 12 residues. In DNA, the CDR3 is TGTGCCAGCAGTGGTAACATGTACGAGCAGTACTTC. Its protein product is CASSGNMYEQYF.

The chain uses TRBV18 and TRBJ2-1; TRBD1 aligns across 10 bases. The V gene end was trimmed by 2 bases and the J gene end by 5 bases; junction bases not matched to a gene: 9. The CDR3 runs 17 residues. Per the germline V gene, CDR1 is KGHSH and CDR2 is LQKENI. The CDR3 DNA reads as TGTGCCAGCTCACCAGGACAGGGGGTTCATCTAAACAATGAGCAGTTCTTC. Translated, it gives CASSPGQGVHLNNEQFF.

The rearrangement uses TRBV6-1 and TRBJ1-3, with unresolved D. Germline V CDR1 and CDR2: MNHNS, SASEGT. The CDR3 totals 10 residues. CDR3 in DNA: TGTGGGTTAGTCGGAAACACCATATATTTT. Its translation is CGLVGNTIYF.

This clonotype was seen ten or more times. The J gene is TRBJ2-5, the V gene TRBV24-1; TRBD2 is a possible D gene (5 bases). V lost 4 bases, J lost 2 bases, and 19 bases lay in between. The length of the CDR3 is 17 residues. Germline loops: CDR1 KGHDR, CDR2 SFDVKD. CDR3 amino acids: CATSERASRRFQETQYF. The CDR3 nucleotides read TGTGCCACCAGTGAGAGGGCTAGCCGACGATTTCAAGAGACCCAGTACTTC.

This clonotype was recorded a few times. This rearrangement joins TRBV27 to TRBJ1-2; TRBD1 aligns across 10 bases. V lost 2 bases to trimming and J lost 0 bases; unmatched junction nucleotides: 6. This CDR3 comprises 17 residues. Germline assignment: CDR1 MNHEY and CDR2 SMNVEV (reference sequence). The CDR3 coding sequence is TGTGCCAGCAGTTTAACCGGGACAGGGGCTTCTAACTATGGCTACACCTTC. It encodes CASSLTGTGASNYGYTF.

This clonotype was counted only a few times. The V call is TRBV18, the J call TRBJ2-5; D remains ambiguous. The germline V and J ends were trimmed by 2 bases and 3 bases, with 13 bases remaining between them. In germline, CDR1 is KGHSH, CDR2 LQKENI. CDR3 length: 15 amino acids. As DNA, the CDR3 is TGTGCCAGCTCACCAAGATTGAGAAGGGAAGAGACCCAGTACTTC. Translating it yields CASSPRLRREETQYF.

The chain combines TRBV7-2 with TRBJ1-5; no clear D gene. CDR1 is SGHTA and CDR2 is FQGNSA in the germline V gene. The CDR3 loop spans 14 amino acids. V was trimmed by 4 bases and J by 5 bases, leaving 12 bases between them. The CDR3 region is CASSSREGYQPQHF. DNA of the CDR3: TGTGCCAGCAGCTCCCGGGAGGGCTATCAGCCCCAGCATTTT.

This clonotype came up many times. The V and J genes are TRBV11-2 and TRBJ2-4; possibly TRBD1 for D (6 bases). The CDR3 totals 15 residues. The germline CDR1 and CDR2 sequences are SGHAT and FQNNGV. Trimming cost V 5 bases and J 0 bases, with 11 bases left between them. CDR3 amino acids: CASSTDSLAKNIQYF. The DNA of the CDR3 is TGTGCCAGCAGCACGGACAGTCTAGCCAAAAACATTCAGTACTTC.

This clonotype was detected many times. V usage is TRBV30 and J usage is TRBJ2-7, with D possibly TRBD1 on 6 matching bases. Germline V gene sequence: CDR1 GTSNPN, CDR2 SVGIG (reference sequence). CDR3 length: 16 amino acids. Trimming pared 1 base from V and 5 bases from J, leaving 21 bases between. The CDR3 DNA sequence: TGTGCCTGGAGTGCGGGATGGGGGCCCCAAGACAACGAGCAGTACTTC. It specifies CAWSAGWGPQDNEQYF.

This clonotype was seen a handful of times. The chain couples TRBV20-1 to TRBJ2-1; 8 bases line up with TRBD2. CDR1 DFQATT and CDR2 SNEGSKA come from the germline V gene (reference sequence). The V and J ends lost 0 bases and 5 bases, in that order; junction bases with no gene match: 6. The CDR3 is 15 amino acids. The CDR3: CSARDPGGGNNEQFF. The CDR3 DNA reads as TGCAGTGCTAGAGATCCGGGGGGGGGAAACAATGAGCAGTTCTTC.

The chain joins TRBV14 to TRBJ1-5; D is uncertain. V was clipped by 3 bases and J by 7 bases, with 19 bases between them. There are 16 residues in the CDR3. The germline CDR1 and CDR2 sequences are SGHDN and FVKESK. The CDR3 nucleotides read TGTGCCAGCAGCCACAAGGCCGGGCCCAGGAGGCAGCCCCAGCATTTT. This codes for CASSHKAGPRRQPQHF.

This clonotype was counted at least ten times. V and J are TRBV2 and TRBJ2-7; the match to TRBD2 covers 11 bases. This CDR3 has 15 amino acids. CDR1 and CDR2 from the germline V gene are SNHLY and FYNNEI. After removal of 3 bases from V and 7 bases from J, the junction contained 8 bases not matched to a gene. The CDR3 nucleotides are TGTGCCAGCAGTGATAGCGGGGGGGCCTCGGGGGAGCAGTACTTC. Amino acid sequence: CASSDSGGASGEQYF.